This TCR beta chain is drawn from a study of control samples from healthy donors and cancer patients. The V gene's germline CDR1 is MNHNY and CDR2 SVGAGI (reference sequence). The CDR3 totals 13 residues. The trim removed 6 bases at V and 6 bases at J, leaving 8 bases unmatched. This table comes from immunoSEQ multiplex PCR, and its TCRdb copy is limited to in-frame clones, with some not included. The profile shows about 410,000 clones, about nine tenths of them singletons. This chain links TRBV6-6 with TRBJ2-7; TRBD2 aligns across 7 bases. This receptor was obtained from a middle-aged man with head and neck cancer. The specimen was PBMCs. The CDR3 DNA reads TGTGCCAGCAGGTCCCTGGGGGGGGGCGAGCAGTACTTC. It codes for CASRSLGGGEQYF.